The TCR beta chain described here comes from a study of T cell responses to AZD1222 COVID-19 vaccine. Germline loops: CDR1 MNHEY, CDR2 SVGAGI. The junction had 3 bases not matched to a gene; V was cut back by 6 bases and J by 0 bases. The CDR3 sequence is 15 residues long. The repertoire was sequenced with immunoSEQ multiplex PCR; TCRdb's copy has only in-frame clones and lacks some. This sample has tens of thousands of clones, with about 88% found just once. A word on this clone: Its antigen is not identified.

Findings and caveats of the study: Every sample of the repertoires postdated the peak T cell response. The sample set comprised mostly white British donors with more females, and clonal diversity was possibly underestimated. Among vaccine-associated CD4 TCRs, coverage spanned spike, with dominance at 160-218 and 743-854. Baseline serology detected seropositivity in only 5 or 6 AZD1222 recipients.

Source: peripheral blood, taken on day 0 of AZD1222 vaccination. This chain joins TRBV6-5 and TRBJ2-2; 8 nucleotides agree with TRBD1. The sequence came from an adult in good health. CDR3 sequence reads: CASSRQGTNTGELFF. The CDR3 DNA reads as TGTGCCAGCAGCCGACAGGGGACGAACACCGGGGAGCTGTTTTTT.